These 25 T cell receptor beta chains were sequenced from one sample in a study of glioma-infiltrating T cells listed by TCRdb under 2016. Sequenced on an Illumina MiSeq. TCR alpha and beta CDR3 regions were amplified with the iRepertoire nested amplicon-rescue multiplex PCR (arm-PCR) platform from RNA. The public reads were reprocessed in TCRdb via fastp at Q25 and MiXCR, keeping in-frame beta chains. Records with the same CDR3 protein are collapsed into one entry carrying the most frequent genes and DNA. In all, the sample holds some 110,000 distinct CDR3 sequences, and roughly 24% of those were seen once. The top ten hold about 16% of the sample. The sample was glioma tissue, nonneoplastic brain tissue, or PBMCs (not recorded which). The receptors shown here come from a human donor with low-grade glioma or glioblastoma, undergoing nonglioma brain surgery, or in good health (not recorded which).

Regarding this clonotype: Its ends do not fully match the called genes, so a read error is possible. The CDR3 DNA reads as TGTGCCAGCAGTTTGACATGGCAAGACTACTATGGCTGCACCTTC. It encodes CASSLTWQDYYGCTF. This chain joins TRBV6-2 or TRBV6-3 and TRBJ1-2; D gene unclear. The CDR3 contains 15 residues. Per the germline V gene, CDR1 is MNHEY and CDR2 is SVGEGT.

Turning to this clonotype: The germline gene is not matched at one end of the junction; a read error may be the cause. This chain's CDR3 is CACRGLARGSYEQYF. The CDR3 region has the DNA TGTGCCTGCAGGGGACTAGCCCGAGGGTCCTACGAGCAGTACTTC. V is TRBV7-2 and J is TRBJ2-7; 9 bases match TRBD2. Germline V gene lookup returns CDR1 SGHTA and CDR2 FQGNSA. This CDR3 is 15 amino acids long.

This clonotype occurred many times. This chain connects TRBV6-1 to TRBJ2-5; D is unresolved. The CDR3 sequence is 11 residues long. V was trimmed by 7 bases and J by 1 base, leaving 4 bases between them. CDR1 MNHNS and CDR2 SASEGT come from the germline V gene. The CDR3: CASMFQETQYF. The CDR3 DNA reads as TGTGCCAGCATGTTCCAAGAGACCCAGTACTTC.

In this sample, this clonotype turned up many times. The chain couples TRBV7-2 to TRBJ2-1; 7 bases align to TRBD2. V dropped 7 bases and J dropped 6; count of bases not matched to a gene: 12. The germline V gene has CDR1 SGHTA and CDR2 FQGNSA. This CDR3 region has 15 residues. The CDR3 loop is CASNRDYLTGNEQFF. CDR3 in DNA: TGTGCCAGCAACCGGGACTACCTCACGGGCAATGAGCAGTTCTTC.

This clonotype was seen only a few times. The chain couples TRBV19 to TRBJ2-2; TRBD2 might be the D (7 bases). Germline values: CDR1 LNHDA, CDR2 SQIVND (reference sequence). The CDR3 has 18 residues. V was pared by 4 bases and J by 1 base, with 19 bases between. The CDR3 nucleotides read TGTGCCAGTAGTAGGGGGCCTAGCGGATCCAAGAACACCGGGGAGCTGTTTTTT. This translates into CASSRGPSGSKNTGELFF. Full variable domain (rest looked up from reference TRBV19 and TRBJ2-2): DGGITQSPKYLFRKEGQNVTLSCEQNLNHDAMYWYRQDPGQGLRLIYYSQIVNDFQKGDIAEGYSVSREKKESFPLTVTSAQKNPTAFYLCASSRGPSGSKNTGELFFGEGSRLTVL.

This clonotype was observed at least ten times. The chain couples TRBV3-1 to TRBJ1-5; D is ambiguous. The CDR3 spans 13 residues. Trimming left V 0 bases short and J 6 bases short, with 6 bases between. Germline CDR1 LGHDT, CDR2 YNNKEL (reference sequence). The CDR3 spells CASSQDVFQPQHF. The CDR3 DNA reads TGTGCCAGCAGCCAAGATGTATTTCAGCCCCAGCATTTT. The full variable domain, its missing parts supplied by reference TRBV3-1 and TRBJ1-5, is DTAVSQTPKYLVTQMGNDKSIKCEQNLGHDTMYWYKQDSKKFLKIMFSYNNKELIINETVPNRFSPKSPDKAHLNLHINSLELGDSAVYFCASSQDVFQPQHFGDGTRLSIL.

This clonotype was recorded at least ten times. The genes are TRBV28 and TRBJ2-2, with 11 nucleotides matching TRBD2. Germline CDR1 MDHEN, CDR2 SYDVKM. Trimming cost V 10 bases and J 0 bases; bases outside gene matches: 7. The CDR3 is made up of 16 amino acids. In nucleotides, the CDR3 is TGTGCCATCCCAGGGACTAGCGGTTCGAACACCGGGGAGCTGTTTTTT. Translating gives CAIPGTSGSNTGELFF.

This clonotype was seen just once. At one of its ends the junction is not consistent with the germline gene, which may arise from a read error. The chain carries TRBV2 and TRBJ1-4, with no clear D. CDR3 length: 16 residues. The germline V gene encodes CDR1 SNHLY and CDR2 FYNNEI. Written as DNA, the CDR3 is TGTGCCAGCAGGGTTGCACAGTGGGCGGCTAATGAAAAACTGTTCTTT. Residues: CASRVAQWAANEKLFF.

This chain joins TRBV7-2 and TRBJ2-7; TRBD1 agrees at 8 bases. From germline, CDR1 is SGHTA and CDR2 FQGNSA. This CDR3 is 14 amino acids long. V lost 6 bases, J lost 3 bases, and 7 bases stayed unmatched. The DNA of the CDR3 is TGTGCCAGCAGTACCGGGACAGGATACTACGAGCAGTACTTC. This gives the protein CASSTGTGYYEQYF.

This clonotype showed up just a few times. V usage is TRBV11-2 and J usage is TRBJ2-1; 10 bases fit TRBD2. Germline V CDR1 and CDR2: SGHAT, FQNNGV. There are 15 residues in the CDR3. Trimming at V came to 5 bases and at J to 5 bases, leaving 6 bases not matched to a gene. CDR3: CASSISGRFNNEQFF. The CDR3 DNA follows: TGTGCCAGCAGCATTAGCGGGAGGTTCAACAATGAGCAGTTCTTC.

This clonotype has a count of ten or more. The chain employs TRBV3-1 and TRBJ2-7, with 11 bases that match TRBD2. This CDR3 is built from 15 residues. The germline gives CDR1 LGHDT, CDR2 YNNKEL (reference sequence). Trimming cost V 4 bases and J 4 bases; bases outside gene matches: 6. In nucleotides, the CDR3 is TGTGCCAGCAGCCCCACTAGCGGGAGAAGGTACGAGCAGTACTTC. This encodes CASSPTSGRRYEQYF.

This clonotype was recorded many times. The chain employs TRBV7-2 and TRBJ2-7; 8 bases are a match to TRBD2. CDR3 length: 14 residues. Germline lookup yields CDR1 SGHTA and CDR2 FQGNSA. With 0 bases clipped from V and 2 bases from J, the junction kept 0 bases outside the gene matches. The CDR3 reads CASSLAGLAYEQYF. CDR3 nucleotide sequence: TGTGCCAGCAGCTTAGCGGGACTAGCCTACGAGCAGTACTTC.

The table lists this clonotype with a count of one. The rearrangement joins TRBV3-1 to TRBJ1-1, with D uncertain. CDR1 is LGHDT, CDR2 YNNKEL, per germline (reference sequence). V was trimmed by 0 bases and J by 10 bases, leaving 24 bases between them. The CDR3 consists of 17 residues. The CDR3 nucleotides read TGTGCCAGCAGCCAAGACCTCGGTAGATGGGATTTTGCTGGAGCTTTCTTT. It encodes CASSQDLGRWDFAGAFF.

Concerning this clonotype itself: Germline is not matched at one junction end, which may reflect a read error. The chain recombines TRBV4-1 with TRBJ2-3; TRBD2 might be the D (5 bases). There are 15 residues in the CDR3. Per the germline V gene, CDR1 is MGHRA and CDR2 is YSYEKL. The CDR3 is CASISATSSIDTQYF. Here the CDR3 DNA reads TGCGCCAGCATCAGCGCTACTTCTAGCATAGATACGCAGTATTTT.

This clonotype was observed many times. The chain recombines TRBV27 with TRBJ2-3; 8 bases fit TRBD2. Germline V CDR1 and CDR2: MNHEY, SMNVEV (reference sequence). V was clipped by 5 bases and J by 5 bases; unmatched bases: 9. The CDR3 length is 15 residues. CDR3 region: CASSPWTSRGDTQYF. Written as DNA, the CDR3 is TGTGCCAGCAGTCCCTGGACTAGCAGGGGAGATACGCAGTATTTT.

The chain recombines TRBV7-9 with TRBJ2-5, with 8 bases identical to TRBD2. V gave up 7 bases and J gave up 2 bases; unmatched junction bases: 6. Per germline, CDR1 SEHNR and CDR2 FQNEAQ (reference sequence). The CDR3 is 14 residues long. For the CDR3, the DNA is TGTGCCAGCATCGCGGGGACTAGACAAGAGACCCAGTACTTC. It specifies CASIAGTRQETQYF. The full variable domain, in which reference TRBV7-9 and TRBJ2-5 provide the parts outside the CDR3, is DTGVSQNPRHKITKRGQNVTFRCDPISEHNRLYWYRQTLGQGPEFLTYFQNEAQLEKSRLLSDRFSAERPKGSFSTLEIQRTEQGDSAMYLCASIAGTRQETQYFGPGTRLLVL.

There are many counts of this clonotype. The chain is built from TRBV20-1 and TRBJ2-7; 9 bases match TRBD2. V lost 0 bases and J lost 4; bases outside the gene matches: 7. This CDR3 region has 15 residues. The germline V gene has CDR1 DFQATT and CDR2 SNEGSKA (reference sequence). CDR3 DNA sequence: TGCAGTGCTAGAGATCTAACTAGCGGGTCTTACGAGCAGTACTTC. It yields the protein CSARDLTSGSYEQYF.

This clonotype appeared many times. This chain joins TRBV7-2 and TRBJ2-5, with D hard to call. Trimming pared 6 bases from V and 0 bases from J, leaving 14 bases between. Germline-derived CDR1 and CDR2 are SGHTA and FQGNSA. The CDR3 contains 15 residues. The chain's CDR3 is CASRSDGGNQETQYF. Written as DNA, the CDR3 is TGTGCCAGCAGGTCGGACGGCGGAAACCAAGAGACCCAGTACTTC.

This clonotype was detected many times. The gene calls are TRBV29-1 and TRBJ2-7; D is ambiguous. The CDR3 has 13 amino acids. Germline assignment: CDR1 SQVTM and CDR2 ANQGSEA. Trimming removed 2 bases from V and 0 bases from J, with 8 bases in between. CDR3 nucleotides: TGCAGCGTTGAATGGCAGAGCTCCTACGAGCAGTACTTC. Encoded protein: CSVEWQSSYEQYF.

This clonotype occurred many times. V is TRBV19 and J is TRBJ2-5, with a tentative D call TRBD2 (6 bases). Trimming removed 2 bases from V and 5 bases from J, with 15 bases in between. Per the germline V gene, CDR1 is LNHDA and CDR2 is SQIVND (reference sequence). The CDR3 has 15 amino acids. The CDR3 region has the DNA TGTGCCAGTAGTATATCGGGGAGGATGGAGGAGACCCAGTACTTC. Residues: CASSISGRMEETQYF.

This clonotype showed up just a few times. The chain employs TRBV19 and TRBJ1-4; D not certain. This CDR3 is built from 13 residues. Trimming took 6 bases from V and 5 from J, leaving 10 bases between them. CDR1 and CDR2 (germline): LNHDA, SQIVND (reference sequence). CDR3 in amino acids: CASRARSNEKLFF. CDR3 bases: TGTGCCAGTAGGGCTCGGTCAAATGAAAAACTGTTTTTT. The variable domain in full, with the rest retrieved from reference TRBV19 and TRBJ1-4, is DGGITQSPKYLFRKEGQNVTLSCEQNLNHDAMYWYRQDPGQGLRLIYYSQIVNDFQKGDIAEGYSVSREKKESFPLTVTSAQKNPTAFYLCASRARSNEKLFFGSGTQLSVL.

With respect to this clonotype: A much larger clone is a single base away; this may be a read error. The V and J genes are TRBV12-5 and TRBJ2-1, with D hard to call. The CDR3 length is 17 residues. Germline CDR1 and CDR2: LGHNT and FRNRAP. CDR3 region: CASGTMDRISSYNGQFF. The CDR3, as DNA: TGTGCTAGTGGTACCATGGACCGAATTAGCTCCTACAATGGGCAGTTCTTC.

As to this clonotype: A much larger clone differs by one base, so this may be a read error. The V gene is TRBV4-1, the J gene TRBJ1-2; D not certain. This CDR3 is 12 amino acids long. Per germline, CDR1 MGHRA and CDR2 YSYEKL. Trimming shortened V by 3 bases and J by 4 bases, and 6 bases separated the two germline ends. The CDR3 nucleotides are TGCGCCAGCAGCCACAAGATCTATGGCTACACCTTC. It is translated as CASSHKIYGYTF.

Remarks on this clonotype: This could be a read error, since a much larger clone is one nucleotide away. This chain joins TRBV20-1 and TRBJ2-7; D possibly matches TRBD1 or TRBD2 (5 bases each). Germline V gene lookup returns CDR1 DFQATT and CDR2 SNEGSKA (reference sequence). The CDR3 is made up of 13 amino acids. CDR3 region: CSAGDATSCEQYF. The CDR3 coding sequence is TGCAGTGCAGGGGACGCAACGTCCTGCGAGCAGTACTTC.

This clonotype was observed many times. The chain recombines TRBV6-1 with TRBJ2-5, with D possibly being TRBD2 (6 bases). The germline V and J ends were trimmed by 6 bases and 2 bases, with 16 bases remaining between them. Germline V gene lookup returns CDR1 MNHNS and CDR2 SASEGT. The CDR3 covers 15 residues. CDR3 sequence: CASRRDPEGQETQYF. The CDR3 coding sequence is TGTGCCAGCAGACGGGACCCGGAGGGGCAAGAGACCCAGTACTTC.